This TCR beta chain was recorded in a study of cytomegalovirus exposure and HLA in healthy donors. PCR was performed using 60 Vbeta and 13 Jbeta primers. The assay was immunoSEQ multiplex PCR, and TCRdb's table has in-frame clones only and misses some. The sample yields about 110,000 clones, over 60% seen once. This clone was detected once. CDR3 length equals 14 residues. V lost 4 bases and J lost 10; bases outside the gene matches: 10. CDR1 is MDHEN, CDR2 SYDVKM, per germline. The receptor comes from a woman aged 55-70 years in good health and CMV-seropositive. The sample taken for sequencing was PBMCs. The J gene is TRBJ2-1, the V gene TRBV28; 7 bases fit TRBD1. CDR3 protein: CASSSPTGRREQFF. CDR3 DNA: TGTGCCAGCAGTTCCCCGACAGGGCGACGCGAGCAGTTCTTC.